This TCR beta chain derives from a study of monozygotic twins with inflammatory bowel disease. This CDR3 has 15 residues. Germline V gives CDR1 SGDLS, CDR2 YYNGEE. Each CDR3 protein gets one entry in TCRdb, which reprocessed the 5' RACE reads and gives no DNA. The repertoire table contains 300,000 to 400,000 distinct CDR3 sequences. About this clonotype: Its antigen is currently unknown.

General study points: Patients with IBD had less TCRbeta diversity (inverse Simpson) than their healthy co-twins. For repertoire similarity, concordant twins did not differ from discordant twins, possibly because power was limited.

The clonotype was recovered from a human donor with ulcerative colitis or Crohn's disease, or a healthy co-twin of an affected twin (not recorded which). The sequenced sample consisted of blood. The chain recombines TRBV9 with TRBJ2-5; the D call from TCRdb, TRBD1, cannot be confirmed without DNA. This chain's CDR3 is CASSAGGTAQETQYF.